This passage covers 11 T cell receptor beta chains from one sample sequenced in a study of regulatory T cells in long-lasting Graves disease. With iRepertoire HTBI primers and Arm-PCR of CDR3 regions, TCR beta libraries were built. TCRdb independently ran MiXCR on the multiplex PCR reads; one entry per CDR3 protein. The table includes 400,000 to 450,000 distinct CDR3 sequences, around 15% detected once. The sample's time point: newly diagnosed GD, antithyroid drugs for less than 3 months. The authors made the TCR library using RNA they extracted from PBMCs. This sample was also put to use in a study of T cells in Graves' hyperthyroidism and ophthalmopathy.

Source: peripheral blood mononuclear cells (PBMCs), taken at new diagnosis, from a patient treated with antithyroid drugs. The source is a woman aged 25 to 39 with Graves disease.

This clonotype was seen ten or more times. The J gene is TRBJ2-1, the V gene TRBV20-1, with 9 bases matching TRBD2. J gave up 4 bases and V 0 bases, and 10 bases lay outside the gene matches. Germline CDR1 and CDR2: DFQATT and SNEGSKA (reference sequence). The CDR3 runs to 17 residues. The CDR3 DNA sequence: TGCAGTGCTAGAGATCGGAGCGGGCGGGGGGGGTACAATGAGCAGTTCTTC. Protein product: CSARDRSGRGGYNEQFF.

This clonotype was seen many times. The genes are TRBV28 and TRBJ2-1; the D is unclear. The CDR3 covers 13 residues. Germline values: CDR1 MDHEN, CDR2 SYDVKM. Deletions cut 6 bases from V and 7 bases from J, with 13 bases between. The CDR3 coding sequence is TGTGCCAGCAGAGGCGGATTGGGGAATGAGCAGTTCTTC. Translating gives CASRGGLGNEQFF.

This clonotype was counted ten times or more. The gene calls are TRBV29-1 and TRBJ2-7; 7 nucleotides align to TRBD1. Germline V CDR1 and CDR2: SQVTM, ANQGSEA. The trim removed 4 bases at V and 0 bases at J, leaving 9 bases unmatched. This CDR3 contains 15 residues. CDR3 sequence: CSVGGDRDSSYEQYF. As DNA, the CDR3 is TGCAGCGTTGGGGGTGATCGGGACAGCTCCTACGAGCAGTACTTC.

In this sample, this clonotype turned up many times. The chain carries TRBV20-1 and TRBJ2-7; 11 positions match TRBD1. The germline V gene has CDR1 DFQATT and CDR2 SNEGSKA (reference sequence). The J segment lost 3 bases and the V segment lost 0 bases, leaving 4 bases of the junction unmatched. The length of the CDR3 is 15 residues. The CDR3: CSARDWGQGGYEQYF. CDR3 bases: TGCAGTGCTAGAGATTGGGGACAGGGGGGCTACGAGCAGTACTTC.

The chain employs TRBV19 and TRBJ2-1; possibly TRBD2 for D (6 bases). Germline CDR1 LNHDA, CDR2 SQIVND (reference sequence). This CDR3 is 18 amino acids long. V lost 0 bases to trimming and J lost 4 bases, with 19 bases between them. This chain's CDR3 is CASSIEGAKGGLYNEQFF. The CDR3 DNA reads TGTGCCAGTAGTATAGAAGGAGCGAAGGGAGGTTTGTACAATGAGCAGTTCTTC.

The rearrangement joins TRBV19 to TRBJ1-1; no firm D call. This CDR3 is built from 14 residues. CDR1 is LNHDA, CDR2 SQIVND, per germline (reference sequence). The ends were cut back, 8 bases at V and 8 bases at J, with 21 bases in the middle. CDR3 sequence reads: CASRRTSTNWEAFF. The DNA of the CDR3 is TGTGCCAGTCGCAGAACCAGTACGAACTGGGAAGCTTTCTTT.

This clonotype has ten or more counts. The V and J genes are TRBV3-1 and TRBJ1-5; D is undetermined. Trimming pared 1 base from V and 7 bases from J, leaving 17 bases between. Germline CDR1 LGHDT, CDR2 YNNKEL (reference sequence). This CDR3 has 16 residues. The CDR3 DNA reads as TGTGCCAGCAGCCAAGGAGCGGCCGATGGCAGGCAGCCCCAGCATTTT. Protein product: CASSQGAADGRQPQHF.

In its sample, this clonotype was seen many times. This chain connects TRBV28 to TRBJ1-2; D is possibly TRBD1 (5 bases). This CDR3 has 13 residues. Germline V CDR1 and CDR2: MDHEN, SYDVKM. Trimming stripped 7 bases from V and 4 bases from J, with 13 bases between. The chain's CDR3 is CASNPGGGYGYTF. DNA of the CDR3: TGTGCCAGCAACCCAGGTGGGGGCTATGGCTACACCTTC.

This clonotype was seen at least ten times. The rearrangement links TRBV20-1 to TRBJ1-4, with D perhaps matching TRBD1 (5 bases). Germline CDR1 DFQATT, CDR2 SNEGSKA (reference sequence). The CDR3 has 15 residues. Trimming took off 4 bases at V and 8 bases at J, with 20 bases between the two ends. The CDR3 protein is CSANNPQGNGEKLFF. The CDR3 DNA reads as TGCAGTGCTAATAACCCCCAGGGAAATGGCGAAAAACTGTTTTTT.

The chain combines TRBV10-2 with TRBJ2-2; 8 bases line up with TRBD2. The V gene end was trimmed by 8 bases and the J gene end by 1 base; junction bases not matched to a gene: 6. The CDR3 sequence is 15 residues long. Germline assignment: CDR1 WSHSY and CDR2 SAAADI. The CDR3 nucleotides read TGCGCCAGCTCTTGGGCGGGAGGGAACACCGGGGAGCTGTTTTTT. It is translated as CASSWAGGNTGELFF.

This clonotype was seen repeatedly, ten times or more. This chain connects TRBV28 to TRBJ2-4, with D tentatively TRBD2 (5 bases). V was cut by 5 bases and J by 9 bases, with 14 bases left in between. This CDR3 is 13 amino acids long. Germline loops: CDR1 MDHEN, CDR2 SYDVKM. This CDR3 is CASSPRDMGIQYF. The DNA of the CDR3 is TGTGCCAGCAGTCCCCGGGATATGGGCATTCAGTACTTC.